This T cell receptor (beta chain) was found in a study of OX40 agonist ivuxolimab in advanced cancers. The CDR3 contains 13 residues. The germline CDR1 and CDR2 sequences are WNHNN and SYGVQD (reference sequence). The ends were cut back, 4 bases at V and 7 bases at J, with 10 bases in the middle. The table came from immunoSEQ multiplex PCR; TCRdb's copy has only in-frame clones and leaves some out. The sample carries some 59,000 clones, roughly 82% recorded once. This material consisted of CD4+ or CD8+ T cells sorted from blood, taken in a trial of the OX40 agonist ivuxolimab. The receptor comes from an adult with an advanced solid tumor such as melanoma, head and neck, liver or kidney cancer. V gene TRBV10-1 combines with J gene TRBJ2-2; D is possibly TRBD1 (5 bases). In DNA form, the CDR3 reads TGCGCCAGCAGTGCCCAGGGTATCGGGGAGCTGTTTTTT. It yields the protein CASSAQGIGELFF.